This TCR beta chain was recorded in a study of T cell changes during pregnancy in multiple sclerosis. Produced via immunoSEQ multiplex PCR; TCRdb's table is partial and in-frame only. The repertoire includes 50,000 or so clones, approximately 92% of them detected once, and roughly 2.1% sits in the top ten. The CDR3 extends over 16 amino acids. Germline lookup yields CDR1 LNHNV and CDR2 YYDKDF (reference sequence). The ends were cut back, 2 bases at V and 3 bases at J, with 16 bases in the middle. This TCR was recovered from a female donor with multiple sclerosis, enrolled in a pregnancy study. The sample was peripheral blood, taken in the third trimester of pregnancy. V gene TRBV15 combines with J gene TRBJ2-5; D gene ambiguous. CDR3 sequence (DNA): TGTGCCACCAGCAGACCCCTGGCGGAAGTCAAAGAGACCCAGTACTTC. Protein: CATSRPLAEVKETQYF.